This T cell receptor beta chain originates from a study of long-term antiretroviral therapy in people with HIV. The assay used was immunoSEQ (version v3.0), run at survey level. Some clones are missing from TCRdb's copy, which holds only in-frame ones; the method was immunoSEQ multiplex PCR. The sample holds 20,000 to 30,000 clones, about 80% seen once. Study-wide results and caveats: Collection of the blood, which took place between the mid-2000s and the late 2010s, possibly occurred under older ART regimens. ART adherence was not documented, and neither viral resistance nor therapy changes had any data.

For this clone: Antigen specificity is unknown.

V lost 7 bases, J lost 7 bases, and 9 bases lay in between. The CDR3 is made up of 11 amino acids. CDR1 and CDR2 (germline): SGHTS, YDEGEE. The clonotype was recovered from a man under 40 with HIV. The J gene is TRBJ2-1, the V gene TRBV5-8; the D call may be TRBD1 or TRBD2 (5 bases each). The sample was unsorted PBMCs, taken 4.4 years after starting antiretroviral therapy. The CDR3 reads CASGGRNEQFF. As DNA, the CDR3 is TGTGCCAGCGGGGGACGGAATGAGCAGTTCTTC.